This T cell receptor beta chain is from a study of shared clonotypes between healthy human individuals (TCRdb year 2020). Regarding the complete study: A few men and a couple of women, aged 18 to 49 years, made up the cohort. For each donor, CD4 naive and CD4 memory were each run on three plates, CD8 naive on two plates, and CD8 memory on one plate. Blood TCR repertoires of five healthy adults were deeply sequenced to estimate repertoire size and the extent of clonotype sharing between individuals. To increase sequencing depth and limit assay-specific biases, different laboratories used diverse techniques to prepare libraries and sequence TCR repertoires. Leukapheresis yielded between about 0.94 and 10 billion PBMCs per donor. Results the study describes overall, beyond this receptor: Larger estimated clonotype richness was generally found for naive subsets than for memory subsets. Compared with non-shared clonotypes, clonotypes shared by all four sorted-subset donors had higher generation probabilities. Across a few donors, approximately 5% of naive CD4, approximately 3.5% of naive CD8, roughly 2.2% of memory CD4, and approximately 0.42% of memory CD8 clonotypes were shared. Sampling was limited to blood, and TCR repertoires in tissue likely differ from TCR repertoires in blood. The small number of donors limited the genetic and exposure-history diversity represented. Incomplete sequencing was indicated by rarefaction of sorted-subset datasets, despite the large sequencing depth. Pairwise subsampling indicated that sequencing depth was expected to affect the degree of clonotype sharing among donors.

Using the deep immunoSEQ assay, TCR CDR3 regions were amplified from genomic DNA by multiplex PCR. Genomic DNA extracted from each cell subset was distributed evenly over all wells of several immunoSEQ 96-well plates, and each plate served as one replicate. For sorted subsets, 200 ng of genomic DNA, equivalent to around 31,000 T cell genomes, went into each replicate PCR. Purified libraries were quantified with a Qubit 3.0 fluorometer, sized on a Bioanalyzer 2100, and re-quantified with the KAPA Library Quantification kit. Every immunoSEQ 96-well plate was sequenced on a separate single-read 150-cycle Illumina NextSeq 550 flow cell. As for the original processing: Because the immunoSEQ output included only junctional sequences and no quality scores, the filtering could not be the same as the filtering used for full-length reads. To assign V/J genes and CDR3, sequences were annotated against IMGT germline references using PyIR, a Python wrapper for IgBLAST v1.9. Any read was removed if the V/J assignment was weak (E-value above 1e-6), the CDR3 was missing, or the read contained stop codons, out-of-frame junctions, or ambiguous translated residues. V3J clonotypes were defined as sequences sharing the same inferred V gene, J gene, and CDR3 amino acid sequence. Percentage overlap between repertoires was calculated by dividing the number of shared unique clonotypes by the size of the smaller repertoire. Three approaches were used to assess repertoire richness: RTK rarefaction, the Chao1 estimator, and Recon v2.1 estimates of unobserved clonotypes. OLGA was used to compute generation probabilities for all TCRbeta clonotypes that the gDNA method yielded from a few donors. As stored in TCRdb, this immuneACCESS dataset retains in-frame rearrangements with V and J assigned. A fraction of the clones does not appear; measured against another copy, unresolved V genes explain less than half of the discrepancy, and the remainder lacks a known reason. That table furnishes V, J and clone size, whereas the DNA furnished D and trimming. Within this sample are roughly 2 million clones, with roughly 95% of them counted one time only. Jointly, the top ten make up 0.13% of the sample.

The donors were healthy, HIV-negative adults with no recently reported acute infections or vaccinations. All donors were Caucasian adults living in Nashville, Tennessee, USA. CD4+ T cells were enriched through magnetic negative selection, after which naive cells were positively selected on CD45RA and the remaining negative fraction served as the memory subset. Blood was obtained by leukapheresis, after which PBMCs were separated by Ficoll-Histopaque density gradient centrifugation and cryopreserved in liquid nitrogen vapor phase. Analytical flow cytometry was used to check the purity and quantity of each magnetically sorted T cell population. Genomic DNA was isolated from each sorted fraction and quantified by UV absorbance on a Nanodrop 2000c. The cysteine opens and the phenylalanine closes a CDR3 of 14 amino acids. Only CDR3 DNA is held: 42 bases, read in frame from base 1. From the germline V gene, CDR1 is SGHAT and CDR2 is FQNNGV. Trimming costs V 5 bases and J 5 bases, and their ends lie 15 bases apart.

This clone was observed a single time. It has no known antigen specificity. Per-base quality was not reported, and no clone a single base away is much larger than it. This receptor was taken from a man between 18 and 29 years old in good health. The rearrangement combines TRBV11-2 with TRBJ2-5, with the D gene not confidently named. The specimen was naive CD4+ T cells sorted from blood. What the cell subset or site label conveys for this sample: CD45RA+ positively selected. This receptor carries the CDR3 CASSAPGLRETQYF. At the DNA level, the sequence is TGTGCCAGCAGCGCACCCGGGCTACGGGAGACCCAGTACTTC.